Listed here are 26 T cell receptor beta chains from one sample, sequenced in a study of blood T cell repertoires in COVID-19 (dated by TCRdb to the early 2020s). Preparation of the library involved the immunoSEQ multiplex PCR assay. This immuneACCESS table, as held by TCRdb, lists in-frame sequences with V and J called but not all clones. Of the missing ones, under half trace to an unresolved V gene in checked studies; the others have no known cause. Within this sample are approximately 72,000 clones, with 84% of them counted one time only. The ten top clones hold 7.5% to 9.5% of the sample. Sequenced: peripheral blood. These receptors were collected from a man aged 45-65 years with active COVID-19.

Concerning this clone itself: This sample also contains other DNA sequences that code for the same CDR3. The chain recombines TRBV7-9 with TRBJ1-6; D might be TRBD1 (5 bases). The V end was cut by 1 base, the J end by 8 bases, with 9 bases between. This CDR3 region has 14 residues. The germline gives CDR1 SEHNR, CDR2 FQNEAQ (reference sequence). The CDR3 here is CASSLGPGDSPLHF. CDR3 coding DNA: TGTGCCAGCAGCTTAGGACCGGGGGATTCACCCCTCCACTTT. Full variable domain (outside the CDR3, taken from reference TRBV7-9 and TRBJ1-6): DTGVSQNPRHKITKRGQNVTFRCDPISEHNRLYWYRQTLGQGPEFLTYFQNEAQLEKSRLLSDRFSAERPKGSFSTLEIQRTEQGDSAMYLCASSLGPGDSPLHFGNGTRLTVT.

The V and J genes are TRBV14 and TRBJ2-1; D is unresolved. From germline, CDR1 is SGHDN and CDR2 FVKESK. V was shortened by 1 base and J by 4 bases, with 5 bases between the two germline ends. This CDR3 spans 13 amino acids. The CDR3 sequence is CASSQGRYNEQFF. Here the CDR3 DNA reads TGTGCCAGCAGCCAAGGCAGGTACAATGAGCAGTTCTTC. Full variable domain (remainder filled in from reference TRBV14 and TRBJ2-1): EAGVTQFPSHSVIEKGQTVTLRCDPISGHDNLYWYRRVMGKEIKFLLHFVKESKQDESGMPNNRFLAERTGGTYSTLKVQPAELEDSGVYFCASSQGRYNEQFFGPGTRLTVL.

This chain uses TRBV5-1 with TRBJ1-6, with 9 positions matching TRBD1. Germline trimming cut 4 bases from V and 13 bases from J; bases unmatched to any gene: 9. The CDR3 runs 14 residues. The germline V gene encodes CDR1 SGHRS and CDR2 YFSETQ. CDR3 nucleotide sequence: TGCGCCAGCAGCCCGGACAGGGGACCTTTCCCCCTCCACTTT. This codes for CASSPDRGPFPLHF.

CDR3 bases: TGTGCCAGCAGTCCGGCAGATACGCAGTATTTT. Protein product: CASSPADTQYF. The chain carries TRBV2 and TRBJ2-3; D is unresolved. This CDR3 is 11 amino acids long. V shed 5 bases and J shed 4 bases, with 4 bases lying between them. CDR1 and CDR2 from the germline V gene are SNHLY and FYNNEI.

The chain couples TRBV3-1 (or the pseudogene TRBV3-2) to TRBJ1-1; D is ambiguous. V was pared by 5 bases and J by 9 bases, with 16 bases between. The CDR3 runs 13 residues. Germline V gene data show CDR1 as LGHDT and CDR2 as YNNKEL (reference sequence). This CDR3 is CASSTNPTGKAFF. Written as DNA, the CDR3 is TGTGCCAGCAGCACCAACCCAACGGGGAAAGCTTTCTTT.

V and J are TRBV2 and TRBJ2-2; maybe TRBD1 (5 bases). CDR1 and CDR2 (germline): SNHLY, FYNNEI. CDR3 length: 13 residues. Trimming took 1 base from V and 6 from J, leaving 6 bases between them. The CDR3 region is CASSEVGAGELFF. DNA for the CDR3: TGTGCCAGCAGTGAAGTAGGGGCCGGGGAGCTGTTTTTT.

This chain uses TRBV6-5 with TRBJ1-5, with 8 bases fitting TRBD1. The CDR3 runs 15 residues. The germline gives CDR1 MNHEY, CDR2 SVGAGI. V shed 6 bases, J shed 3 bases, and the junction held 7 bases outside the gene matches. The CDR3 loop reads CASRPPGGINQPQHF. CDR3 nucleotide sequence: TGTGCCAGCAGACCCCCAGGGGGCATCAATCAGCCCCAGCATTTT.

V gene TRBV15 combines with J gene TRBJ1-2; the match to TRBD1 covers 9 bases. Per the germline V gene, CDR1 is LNHNV and CDR2 is YYDKDF (reference sequence). The J segment lost 4 bases and the V segment lost 5 bases, leaving 2 bases of the junction unmatched. The CDR3 covers 13 residues. CDR3 DNA: TGTGCCACCAGCCGGGACAGGGCCTATGGCTACACCTTC. Encoded protein: CATSRDRAYGYTF.

By share of the sample, this clone is medium-sized. The chain combines TRBV5-6 with TRBJ1-5; 9 bases match TRBD1. V lost 4 bases to trimming and J lost 6 bases; unmatched junction nucleotides: 8. Germline CDR1 is SGHDT and CDR2 is YYEEEE. CDR3 size: 15 residues. The CDR3 bases are TGTGCCAGCAGCCTGGGGGGACAGGGAACTCAGCCCCAGCATTTT. It encodes CASSLGGQGTQPQHF. Full variable domain (remainder filled in from reference TRBV5-6 and TRBJ1-5): DAGVTQSPTHLIKTRGQQVTLRCSPKSGHDTVSWYQQALGQGPQFIFQYYEEEERQRGNFPDRFSGHQFPNYSSELNVNALLLGDSALYLCASSLGGQGTQPQHFGDGTRLSIL.

V gene TRBV10-1 combines with J gene TRBJ1-2; weak D call: TRBD1 (5 bases). Trimming left V 2 bases short and J 4 bases short, with 8 bases between. Germline V gene lookup returns CDR1 WNHNN and CDR2 SYGVQD (reference sequence). The CDR3 has 13 residues. The CDR3 sequence is CASSERTSYGYTF. The CDR3 bases are TGCGCCAGCAGTGAGAGGACATCCTATGGCTACACCTTC.

V and J are TRBV7-2 and TRBJ2-1; the D is unclear. This CDR3 comprises 14 residues. V was clipped by 1 base and J by 10 bases, with 14 bases between them. In germline, CDR1 is SGHTA, CDR2 FQGNSA. CDR3 amino acids: CASSLGPSTYEQFF. CDR3 DNA sequence: TGTGCCAGCAGCTTAGGTCCCTCGACATACGAGCAGTTCTTC. Together with reference TRBV7-2 and TRBJ2-1, the CDR3 gives the full variable domain: GAGVSQSPSNKVTEKGKDVELRCDPISGHTALYWYRQSLGQGLEFLIYFQGNSAPDKSGLPSDRFSAERTGGSVSTLTIQRTQQEDSAVYLCASSLGPSTYEQFFGPGTRLTVL.

This rearrangement joins TRBV6-1 to TRBJ1-1, with D perhaps TRBD1 (5 bases). From germline, CDR1 is MNHNS and CDR2 SASEGT. The CDR3 sequence is 13 residues long. V was shortened by 5 bases and J by 4 bases, with 11 bases between the two germline ends. CDR3 sequence reads: CASSRQGGTEAFF. DNA of the CDR3: TGTGCCAGCAGTCGGCAGGGTGGCACTGAAGCTTTCTTT.

This chain joins TRBV2 and TRBJ2-3; no clear D gene. V lost 4 bases and J 0 bases, leaving 8 bases between the germline ends. CDR1 and CDR2 (germline): SNHLY, FYNNEI. The length of the CDR3 is 14 residues. The CDR3 sequence: CASSVYGSTDTQYF. CDR3 DNA sequence: TGTGCCAGCAGTGTTTACGGGAGCACAGATACGCAGTATTTT.

This chain connects TRBV4-1 to TRBJ2-5; 10 bases line up with TRBD2. The CDR3 has 16 amino acids. The germline CDR1 and CDR2 sequences are MGHRA and YSYEKL. Trimming cost V 3 bases and J 5 bases; bases outside gene matches: 9. The CDR3 nucleotides are TGCGCCAGCAGCCAGGGGACTAGCGCAAGGTATGAGACCCAGTACTTC. This codes for CASSQGTSARYETQYF.

This chain joins TRBV6-5 and TRBJ1-2; a weak D match, TRBD1 (6 bases). This CDR3 comprises 16 residues. Germline CDR1 and CDR2: MNHEY and SVGAGI. V lost 2 bases, J lost 1 base, and 14 bases lay in between. The CDR3 loop reads CASSYGTTGINYGYTF. In nucleotides, the CDR3 is TGTGCCAGCAGTTACGGGACGACAGGAATTAACTATGGCTACACCTTC.

V is TRBV7-2 and J is TRBJ2-1, with a weak D call TRBD2 (5 bases). The germline gives CDR1 SGHTA, CDR2 FQGNSA. The V gene lost 6 bases and the J gene lost 9 bases, with 15 bases spanning the gap. This CDR3 spans 13 amino acids. In nucleotides, the CDR3 is TGTGCCAGCAGATTACATCGGGATGGTGAGCAGTTCTTC. Its translation: CASRLHRDGEQFF.

This chain connects TRBV18 to TRBJ1-1; D remains unclear. Trimming pared 3 bases from V and 6 bases from J, leaving 11 bases between. CDR1 is KGHSH and CDR2 is LQKENI in the germline V gene. The CDR3 consists of 13 residues. Written as DNA, the CDR3 is TGTGCCAGCTCACCCTCTGCGATGGCTGAAGCTTTCTTT. It codes for CASSPSAMAEAFF. Combining the CDR3 with reference TRBV18 and TRBJ1-1 gives the whole variable domain NAGVMQNPRHLVRRRGQEARLRCSPMKGHSHVYWYRQLPEEGLKFMVYLQKENIIDESGMPKERFSAEFPKEGPSILRIQQVVRGDSAAYFCASSPSAMAEAFFGQGTRLTVV.

The gene calls are TRBV10-3 and TRBJ1-1; weak D call: TRBD1 (5 bases). V lost 9 bases to trimming and J lost 0 bases, with 11 bases between them. Per the germline V gene, CDR1 is ENHRY and CDR2 is SYGVKD. This CDR3 is built from 13 residues. CDR3 sequence: CAIRAGLNTEAFF. DNA of the CDR3: TGTGCCATAAGGGCAGGGTTGAACACTGAAGCTTTCTTT.

In this sample, this clone turned up many times. The CDR3 loop is CASSMGSASTNEQFF. The CDR3 coding sequence is TGTGCCAGTAGTATGGGTTCGGCTAGCACCAATGAGCAGTTCTTC. The chain employs TRBV19 and TRBJ2-1; D might be TRBD2 (5 bases). Per the germline V gene, CDR1 is LNHDA and CDR2 is SQIVND (reference sequence). V lost 3 bases to trimming and J lost 6 bases, with 15 bases between them. CDR3 length: 15 amino acids.

CDR3 sequence: CASSIEGRGLNTEAFF. CDR3 nucleotide sequence: TGTGCCAGTAGTATAGAGGGGCGGGGGTTGAACACTGAAGCTTTCTTT. The chain has TRBV19 and TRBJ1-1, with a possible D match to TRBD1 (5 bases). The CDR3 loop spans 16 amino acids. CDR1 is LNHDA, CDR2 SQIVND, per germline (reference sequence). V lost 0 bases and J lost 0, with 11 bases in between.

The chain combines TRBV19 with TRBJ2-1, with D tentatively TRBD1 (5 bases). The CDR3 is 13 residues long. Trimming took off 6 bases at V and 3 bases at J, with 9 bases between the two ends. Germline-derived CDR1 and CDR2 are LNHDA and SQIVND (reference sequence). CDR3 coding DNA: TGTGCCAGTAGCCTCAGGGTCTACAATGAGCAGTTCTTC. This codes for CASSLRVYNEQFF.

There are a few counts of this clone. The chain links TRBV5-5 to TRBJ1-1; no clear D. The CDR3 spans 15 residues. V was trimmed by 1 base and J by 1 base, leaving 11 bases between them. Germline V gene data show CDR1 as SGHKS and CDR2 as YYEKEE (reference sequence). This CDR3 reads CASSLRGLRNTEAFF. In DNA, the CDR3 is TGTGCCAGCAGCTTGCGAGGGCTCAGGAACACTGAAGCTTTCTTT. Supplemented by reference TRBV5-5 and TRBJ1-1, the full variable domain reads DAGVTQSPTHLIKTRGQQVTLRCSPISGHKSVSWYQQVLGQGPQFIFQYYEKEERGRGNFPDRFSARQFPNYSSELNVNALLLGDSALYLCASSLRGLRNTEAFFGQGTRLTVV.

The chain is built from TRBV14 and TRBJ1-2; 7 bases are a match to TRBD1. This CDR3 spans 14 amino acids. CDR1 is SGHDN, CDR2 FVKESK, per germline. V lost 1 base and J lost 4; bases outside the gene matches: 3. For the CDR3, the DNA is TGTGCCAGCAGCCAAGTACAGGGGACCTATGGCTACACCTTC. Amino acids: CASSQVQGTYGYTF.

This chain connects TRBV13 to TRBJ2-4, with TRBD2 identical over 12 bases. Germline CDR1 PRHDT, CDR2 FYEKMQ (reference sequence). Losses at the gene ends were 5 bases for V and 6 bases for J; bases not matched to a gene: 5. The CDR3 has 15 amino acids. CDR3: CASSMPGLAGNIQYF. The CDR3 DNA sequence: TGTGCCAGCAGCATGCCGGGACTAGCGGGAAACATTCAGTACTTC.

The chain combines TRBV19 with TRBJ1-1; the match to TRBD1 covers 7 bases. With 9 bases clipped from V and 4 bases from J, the junction kept 2 bases outside the gene matches. CDR3 length: 11 amino acids. CDR1 is LNHDA and CDR2 is SQIVND in the germline V gene (reference sequence). The CDR3 DNA is TGTGCCAGCTCAGGGGGCACTGAAGCTTTCTTT. Its protein product is CASSGGTEAFF.

The chain employs TRBV7-6 and TRBJ2-7; perhaps TRBD2 as D (7 bases). V was pared by 1 base and J by 4 bases, with 17 bases between. The CDR3 consists of 16 residues. Per the germline V gene, CDR1 is SGHVS and CDR2 is FNYEAQ. The DNA of the CDR3 is TGTGCCAGCAGCTTAGAGGGAGGGTGGGGGCCATACGAGCAGTACTTC. It is translated as CASSLEGGWGPYEQYF.